This TCR beta chain came from a study of T cell responses to AZD1222 COVID-19 vaccine. The germline V gene has CDR1 SGHTA and CDR2 FQGNSA. The CDR3 runs 15 residues. With 4 bases clipped from V and 7 bases from J, the junction kept 9 bases outside the gene matches. Sequencing used immunoSEQ multiplex PCR; TCRdb keeps in-frame clones, though not all of them. This repertoire shows 95,000 to 130,000 clones, 80% to 90% found once; its top ten account for 3% to 4.5%. Turning to this clone: Its specificity is unknown.

General observations from the study: The study identified only five to seven AZD1222 recipients as seropositive at baseline. Repertoires were collected only later (after the peak T cell response had occurred). Along spike, vaccine-associated CD4 TCRs were found throughout, with dominance at 160-218 and 743-854. It should be noted that donors were predominantly white British and more often female, and clonal diversity was possibly underestimated.

The origin of this receptor is an adult in good health. Sequencing was performed on peripheral blood, taken on day 0 of MenACWY control vaccination. This chain connects TRBV7-2 to TRBJ1-5, with 8 bases that match TRBD1. The CDR3 DNA reads as TGTGCCAGCAGCTCAGGCCGACAGGGGCAACAGCCCCAGCATTTT. Residues: CASSSGRQGQQPQHF. Combining the CDR3 with reference TRBV7-2 and TRBJ1-5 gives the whole variable domain GAGVSQSPSNKVTEKGKDVELRCDPISGHTALYWYRQSLGQGLEFLIYFQGNSAPDKSGLPSDRFSAERTGGSVSTLTIQRTQQEDSAVYLCASSSGRQGQQPQHFGDGTRLSIL.